This T cell receptor (beta chain) was sequenced for a study of blood T cells in healthy people across ages. Study-wide results and caveats: Naive T cell percentage and TCR beta diversity correlated strongly. The fall in TCR beta diversity per million T cells was roughly linear with age. What prevented conclusive comparison of naive and antigen-experienced cells was that PBMCs were unsorted. Researchers judged that diversity estimates from one million T cells fell short of true values.

Through a sample-barcoded 5' primer and a J-beta primer mix, a second PCR was run for 7 to 11 cycles. A single record per CDR3 protein comes from TCRdb applying MiXCR to the 5' RACE reads. The sample has hundreds of thousands of distinct CDR3 sequences, around 30% seen once. V was clipped by 2 bases and J by 0 bases; unmatched bases: 7. The CDR3 is 18 amino acids. CDR1 MNHEY and CDR2 SVGEGT come from the germline V gene. A few counts support this clonotype. The antigen is undetermined. This chain links TRBV6-2 or TRBV6-3 with TRBJ1-5, with 10 bases that match TRBD1. The receptor was isolated from a woman of 80 years or more in good health. The sequenced sample was blood. CDR3 sequence reads: CASSYPDRGLYSNQPQHF. CDR3 nucleotide sequence: TGTGCCAGCAGTTACCCTGACAGGGGGCTTTATAGCAATCAGCCCCAGCATTTT.